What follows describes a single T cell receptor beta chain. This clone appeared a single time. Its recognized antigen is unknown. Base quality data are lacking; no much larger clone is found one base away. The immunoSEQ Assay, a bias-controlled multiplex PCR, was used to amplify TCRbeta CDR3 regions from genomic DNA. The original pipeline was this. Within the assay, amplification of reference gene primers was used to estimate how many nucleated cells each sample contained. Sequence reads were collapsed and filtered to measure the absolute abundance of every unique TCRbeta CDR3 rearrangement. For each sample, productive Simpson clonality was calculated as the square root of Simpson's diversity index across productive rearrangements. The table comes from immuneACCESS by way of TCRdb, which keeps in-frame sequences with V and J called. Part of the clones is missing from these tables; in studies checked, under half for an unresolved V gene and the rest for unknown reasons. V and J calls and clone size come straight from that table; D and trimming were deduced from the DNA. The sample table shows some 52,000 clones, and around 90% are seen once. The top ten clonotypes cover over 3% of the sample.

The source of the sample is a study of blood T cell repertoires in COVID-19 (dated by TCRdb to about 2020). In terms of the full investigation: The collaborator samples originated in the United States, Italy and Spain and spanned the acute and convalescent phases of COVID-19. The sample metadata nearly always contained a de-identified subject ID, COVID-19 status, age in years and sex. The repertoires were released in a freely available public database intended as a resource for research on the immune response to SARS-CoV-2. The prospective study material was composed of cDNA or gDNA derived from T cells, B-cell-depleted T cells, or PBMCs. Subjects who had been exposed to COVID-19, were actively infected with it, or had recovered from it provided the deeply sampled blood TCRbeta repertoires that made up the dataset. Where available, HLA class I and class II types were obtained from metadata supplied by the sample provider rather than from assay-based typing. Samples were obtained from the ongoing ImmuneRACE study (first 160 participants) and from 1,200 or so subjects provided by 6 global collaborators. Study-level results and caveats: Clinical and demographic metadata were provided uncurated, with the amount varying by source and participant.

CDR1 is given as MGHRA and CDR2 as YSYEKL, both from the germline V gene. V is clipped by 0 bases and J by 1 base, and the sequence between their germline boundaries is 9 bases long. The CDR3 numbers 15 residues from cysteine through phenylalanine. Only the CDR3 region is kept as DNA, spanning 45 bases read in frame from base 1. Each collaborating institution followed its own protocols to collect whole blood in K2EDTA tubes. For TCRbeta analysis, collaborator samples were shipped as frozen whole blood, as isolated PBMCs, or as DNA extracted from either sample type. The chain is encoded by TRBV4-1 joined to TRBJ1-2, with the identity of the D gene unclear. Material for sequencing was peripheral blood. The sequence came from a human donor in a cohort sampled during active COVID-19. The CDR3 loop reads CASSQDRTGNYGYTF. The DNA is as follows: TGCGCCAGCAGCCAAGATCGAACCGGTAACTATGGCTACACCTTC.